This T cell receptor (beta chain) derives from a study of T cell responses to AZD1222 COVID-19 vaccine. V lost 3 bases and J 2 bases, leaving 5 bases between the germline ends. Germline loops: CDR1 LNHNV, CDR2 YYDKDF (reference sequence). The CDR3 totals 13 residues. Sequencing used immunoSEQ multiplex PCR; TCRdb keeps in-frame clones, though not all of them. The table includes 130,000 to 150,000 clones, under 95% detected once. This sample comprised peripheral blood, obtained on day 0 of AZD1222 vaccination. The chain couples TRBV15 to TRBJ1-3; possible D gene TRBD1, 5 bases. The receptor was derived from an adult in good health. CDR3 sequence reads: CATSRTAGNTIYF. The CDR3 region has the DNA TGTGCCACCAGCAGGACAGCTGGAAACACCATATATTTT.